Below, one T cell receptor (beta chain) is given with its context. What antigen it recognizes has not been identified. No clone much larger than this one lies a single base away; base qualities are absent. These data belong to a study of blood T cells in healthy people across ages (dated by TCRdb to the mid-2010s). Regarding the complete study: In model experiments, template switching captured roughly one uniquely barcoded TCR beta cDNA molecule for every two T cells. Using deep sequencing normalized with unique cDNA molecular identifiers, the study measured how TCR beta repertoire diversity changes with age. The donors were divided into four age groups: young (average approximately 17 years), middle-aged (approximately 39), aged (approximately 62) and long-lived (roughly 82). To avoid experimental bias, donors of different ages were randomly spread across the sequencing lanes. Two additional independent replicas of 1 million unique cDNA reads from the same blood draw were analyzed for two donors (one aged 18 to 30 and one aged 80 or older). The study at large found these results: The percentage of naive T cells measured by flow cytometry correlated strongly with observed TCR beta diversity. As age increased, observed TCR beta diversity per million T cells dropped in a roughly linear way, and a significant reduction was already evident by age 40. Donor CMV infection status was unknown, potentially confounding age-related changes in expanded clonotypes. Because profiling used bulk unsorted PBMCs, naive and antigen-experienced compartments could not be compared conclusively. Estimates of total diversity based on one million sequenced T cells were regarded as lower bounds and as underestimates. Compared with the aged group, the long-lived group had more naive CD4+ T cells, fewer expanded clones and increased TCR diversity, a pattern suggesting age selection.

Donors were 39 systemically healthy Caucasian individuals from Russia aged roughly 6 to 100 years. Ten milliliters of peripheral blood were drawn from each donor into EDTA-treated Vacutainer tubes. Ficoll-Paque density-gradient centrifugation was used to isolate PBMCs, with at least 6 million per sample. Total RNA was extracted from PBMCs with Trizol reagent, with at least 5.5 micrograms obtained per sample. The percentages of naive CD45RAhigh/CD27high T cells were determined by flow cytometry on a PBMC aliquot from every donor. Library preparation employed 5' RACE. The reads were generated on an Illumina HiSeq 2500. A second PCR of roughly 7 to 11 cycles was performed with a sample-barcoded 5' primer and a J-beta primer mix. A template-switch 5' adaptor carrying 12 random nucleotides introduced a unique molecular identifier onto each TCR beta cDNA molecule. Each sample yielded at least 2.5 million CDR3-containing paired-end reads. First-strand cDNA synthesis was performed from all RNA using the Mint cDNA synthesis kit, with priming by a TRBC-specific oligonucleotide. All cDNA was treated with uracil-DNA glycosylase and then went through a first 18-cycle PCR with the universal primers M1SS and BC2_uni_R. In the original analysis: For normalization, 1 million high-quality reads, each with a distinct molecular identifier, were randomly selected from each sample. Reads sharing molecular identifiers were discarded rather than binned into consensus sequences. MiTCR, with a Q25 quality threshold and the strictest error-elimination algorithm, was used for CDR3 identification, clonotype clustering and error correction. A nonparametric unseen species model with Euler transformation was used to estimate lower-bound total TCR beta diversity. TCRdb reanalyzed the raw reads on its own, using fastp at Q25 for trimming and MiXCR for clone calling, and kept in-frame beta chains. Each CDR3 protein appears once, grouped with its most common genes and DNA. Clone size and V and J calls follow TCRdb, not the original study. In this sample the table shows 700,000 to 800,000 distinct CDR3 sequences, approximately 43% of which occur a single time. 20% to 25% of the sample goes to the ten largest clones.

This TCR was sampled from a woman aged 55-75 years in good health. Source material: blood.

The CDR3 protein is CASSLEGREGQPQHF. The nucleotide sequence reads TGTGCCAGCAGCTTAGAGGGCAGGGAGGGCCAGCCCCAGCATTTT. The chain is made from TRBV7-9 and TRBJ1-5; matching of 5 bases hints at TRBD1 as the D gene. The germline ends are 14 bases apart after V is trimmed by 1 base and J by 7 bases. CDR1 SEHNR and CDR2 FQNEAQ were looked up in the germline V gene (reference sequence). Including the terminal cysteine and phenylalanine, the CDR3 comprises 15 residues. The retained sequence is limited to the CDR3, 45 bases, with the frame set at the first base.